These 18 T cell receptor beta chains were sequenced from one sample in a study of blood T cell repertoires in COVID-19. Using immunoSEQ multiplex PCR, the repertoire was profiled, and TCRdb retains in-frame clones only, with some absent. This table holds about 76,000 clones, over 75% found once. Sequencing used peripheral blood. The receptor set was obtained from a man aged 45 to 65 with active COVID-19.

This clone was found a few times. The chain is built from TRBV27 and TRBJ2-3, with D possibly being TRBD2 (6 bases). Per the germline V gene, CDR1 is MNHEY and CDR2 is SMNVEV (reference sequence). The CDR3 extends over 14 amino acids. V was pared by 5 bases and J by 5 bases, with 14 bases between. The CDR3 DNA follows: TGTGCCAGCAGTAACCGGGACTTCTTAGATACGCAGTATTTT. Protein sequence: CASSNRDFLDTQYF.

The chain couples TRBV7-3 to TRBJ2-1, with 8 positions matching TRBD2. Germline trimming cut 5 bases from V and 0 bases from J; bases unmatched to any gene: 6. Germline V gives CDR1 SGHTA, CDR2 FQGTGA. The CDR3 loop spans 16 amino acids. Written as DNA, the CDR3 is TGTGCCAGCAGCCCCGCGGGAGGAAGCTCCTACAATGAGCAGTTCTTC. The encoded protein is CASSPAGGSSYNEQFF.

This chain uses TRBV21-1 with TRBJ1-5; TRBD1 is the table's D call and was not checked against the DNA. TRBV21-1 is a pseudogene locus. This CDR3 has 19 amino acids. CDR3 DNA sequence: TGTGCCAGCAGCACCCGGGACAGGGGCTTGTTAACTTGCAATCAGCCCCAGCATTTT. The encoded protein is CASSTRDRGLLTCNQPQHF.

The chain recombines TRBV15 with TRBJ2-3; the match to TRBD2 covers 10 bases. Germline V CDR1 and CDR2: LNHNV, YYDKDF (reference sequence). The CDR3 sequence is 14 residues long. The V segment lost 3 bases and the J segment 12 bases; nucleotides outside the gene matches: 9. The CDR3, as DNA: TGTGCCACCAGCAGGAATGGACTAGCGGCAGACCAGTATTTT. It encodes CATSRNGLAADQYF.

The chain carries TRBV5-1 and TRBJ1-2; 8 bases are shared with TRBD1. Germline CDR1 is SGHRS and CDR2 is YFSETQ. V dropped 7 bases and J dropped 6; count of bases not matched to a gene: 5. There are 12 residues in the CDR3. The CDR3: CASSTGDHGYTF. CDR3 in DNA: TGCGCCAGCTCGACAGGGGACCATGGCTACACCTTC.

The chain combines TRBV9 with TRBJ2-3; 10 bases align to TRBD1. Germline trimming cut 4 bases from V and 4 bases from J; bases unmatched to any gene: 6. The CDR3 runs 15 residues. Germline V lookup: CDR1 SGDLS, CDR2 YYNGEE. The CDR3: CASSLTGGGADTQYF. In DNA form, the CDR3 reads TGTGCCAGCAGCCTGACAGGGGGCGGCGCAGATACGCAGTATTTT. The whole variable domain, remainder taken from reference TRBV9 and TRBJ2-3, is DSGVTQTPKHLITATGQRVTLRCSPRSGDLSVYWYQQSLDQGLQFLIQYYNGEERAKGNILERFSAQQFPDLHSELNLSSLELGDSALYFCASSLTGGGADTQYFGPGTRLTVL.

The rearrangement links TRBV9 to TRBJ1-4; 7 bases agree with TRBD1. V trimming: 2 bases; J trimming: 3 bases; junction bases outside the gene matches: 7. Germline lookup yields CDR1 SGDLS and CDR2 YYNGEE. The CDR3 sequence is 16 residues long. CDR3 residues: CASSVGPGQSNEKLFF. The DNA of the CDR3 is TGTGCCAGCAGCGTCGGACCGGGACAGTCTAATGAAAAACTGTTTTTT.

The rearrangement joins TRBV9 to TRBJ2-5; D possibly corresponds to TRBD2 (6 bases). The CDR3 covers 15 residues. V lost 3 bases and J lost 5, with 17 bases in between. Germline V gene sequence: CDR1 SGDLS, CDR2 YYNGEE. The CDR3 coding sequence is TGTGCCAGCAGCGAAATGGCGGGAAGTGTGGAGACCCAGTACTTC. This encodes CASSEMAGSVETQYF. Together with reference TRBV9 and TRBJ2-5, the CDR3 gives the full variable domain: DSGVTQTPKHLITATGQRVTLRCSPRSGDLSVYWYQQSLDQGLQFLIQYYNGEERAKGNILERFSAQQFPDLHSELNLSSLELGDSALYFCASSEMAGSVETQYFGPGTRLLVL.

This clone showed up just a few times. The rearrangement joins TRBV4-1 to TRBJ2-2; 10 bases fit TRBD2. V lost 1 base, J lost 3 bases, and 5 bases stayed unmatched. There are 17 residues in the CDR3. Germline values: CDR1 MGHRA, CDR2 YSYEKL. CDR3 amino acids: CASSQAVAGGHTGELFF. In DNA form, the CDR3 reads TGCGCCAGCAGCCAAGCGGTAGCGGGGGGCCACACCGGGGAGCTGTTTTTT.

This rearrangement joins TRBV29-1 to TRBJ1-1; D remains unclear. This CDR3 region has 12 residues. Germline CDR1 is SQVTM and CDR2 is ANQGSEA. V was trimmed by 3 bases and J by 2 bases, leaving 7 bases between them. Written as DNA, the CDR3 is TGCAGCGTTGAGGAGGGTAACACTGAAGCTTTCTTT. It is translated as CSVEEGNTEAFF. Supplemented by reference TRBV29-1 and TRBJ1-1, the full variable domain reads SAVISQKPSRDICQRGTSLTIQCQVDSQVTMMFWYRQQPGQSLTLIATANQGSEATYESGFVIDKFPISRPNLTFSTLTVSNMSPEDSSIYLCSVEEGNTEAFFGQGTRLTVV.

The count of this clone is one. This chain connects TRBV5-6 to TRBJ1-1; no reliable D call. The V gene lost 2 bases and the J gene lost 2 bases, with 7 bases spanning the gap. Germline V gene sequence: CDR1 SGHDT, CDR2 YYEEEE. The CDR3 has 13 amino acids. CDR3 in amino acids: CASSLIPNTEAFF. In DNA form, the CDR3 reads TGTGCCAGCAGCTTAATCCCTAACACTGAAGCTTTCTTT.

J is TRBJ2-2 and V is TRBV5-1, with D hard to call. This CDR3 spans 14 amino acids. The V and J ends lost 4 bases and 2 bases respectively, with 9 bases between them. Germline V gene data show CDR1 as SGHRS and CDR2 as YFSETQ. The DNA for the CDR3 is TGCGCCAGCAGCAGCTTACCCAACACCGGGGAGCTGTTTTTT. Protein: CASSSLPNTGELFF.

The rearrangement joins TRBV7-3 to TRBJ2-3, with 11 bases fitting TRBD2. CDR1 is SGHTA and CDR2 is FQGTGA in the germline V gene. V lost 5 bases to trimming and J lost 2 bases; unmatched junction nucleotides: 3. The CDR3 runs 15 residues. CDR3 nucleotides: TGTGCCAGCAGCAAGACTAGCGGGACCACAGATACGCAGTATTTT. This gives the protein CASSKTSGTTDTQYF.

The chain uses TRBV19 and TRBJ1-1, with D uncertain. The CDR3 has 16 residues. The germline CDR1 and CDR2 sequences are LNHDA and SQIVND (reference sequence). Trimming removed 4 bases from V and 0 bases from J, with 15 bases in between. CDR3 coding DNA: TGTGCCAGTAGTAGTGGGCTGCGAGCCATGAACACTGAAGCTTTCTTT. Its protein is CASSSGLRAMNTEAFF.

The genes are TRBV6-5 and TRBJ1-2; a possible D gene is TRBD1 (5 bases). V was shortened by 2 bases and J by 8 bases, with 12 bases between the two germline ends. Per germline, CDR1 MNHEY and CDR2 SVGAGI. The CDR3 runs 13 residues. CDR3 DNA: TGTGCCAGCAGTTACGGCAGGGCGGAAGGCTACACCTTC. The encoded protein is CASSYGRAEGYTF.

The J gene is TRBJ1-4, the V gene TRBV5-6; 10 nucleotides agree with TRBD1. V shed 3 bases and J 8 bases; nucleotides not matched to a gene: 1. CDR1 and CDR2 from the germline V gene are SGHDT and YYEEEE. The CDR3 covers 13 residues. CDR3 protein: CASSWGQGEKLFF. Written as DNA, the CDR3 is TGTGCCAGCAGCTGGGGACAGGGGGAAAAACTGTTTTTT.

The chain carries TRBV27 and TRBJ2-7, with D perhaps TRBD1 (5 bases). The CDR3 length is 14 residues. CDR1 and CDR2 (germline): MNHEY, SMNVEV (reference sequence). V gave up 6 bases and J gave up 7 bases, with 19 bases separating them. The CDR3 coding sequence is TGTGCCAGCAGGCCAGGGCCGGCGAGAGGTGAGCAGTACTTC. As protein: CASRPGPARGEQYF.

The chain employs TRBV28 and TRBJ1-2; 9 positions match TRBD1. Germline-derived CDR1 and CDR2 are MDHEN and SYDVKM. This CDR3 has 15 residues. Losses at the gene ends were 8 bases for V and 8 bases for J; bases not matched to a gene: 15. The CDR3 loop reads CASESPGQGPNGYTF. DNA for the CDR3: TGTGCCAGCGAGTCCCCGGGACAGGGACCGAACGGCTACACCTTC.